This passage covers 25 T cell receptor beta chains from one sample sequenced in a study of tissue T cells after allogeneic stem cell transplantation (dated by TCRdb to the early 2020s). The time point label, as the study defines it: recipient (host-origin) PBMCs collected before allo-HCT. The library came from the immunoSEQ multiplex PCR assay. Drawn from immuneACCESS, this table holds only the in-frame rearrangements with V and J called that TCRdb kept. Clones are partly lost; checked studies trace under half to an unresolved V gene and leave the rest unexplained. The sample yields around 28,000 clones; 85% were counted once. Jointly, the top ten make up roughly 3.6% of the sample. The material sequenced was blood, taken before transplantation. The receptors stem from a woman aged 18 to 55 who later had graft-versus-host disease after an allogeneic stem cell transplant.

The sample holds one count of this clone. V and J are TRBV7-2 and TRBJ2-1, with unresolved D. The CDR3 is 13 amino acids. Germline CDR1 is SGHTA and CDR2 is FQGNSA. V was clipped by 3 bases and J by 4 bases, with 7 bases between them. The CDR3 is CASSFTAYNEQFF. The DNA of the CDR3 is TGTGCCAGCAGCTTTACAGCTTACAATGAGCAGTTCTTC.

The chain joins TRBV10-2 to TRBJ2-5; the D gene is possibly TRBD2 (5 bases). Germline lookup yields CDR1 WSHSY and CDR2 SAAADI. Trimming removed 2 bases at V and 5 bases at J, with 9 bases between. The length of the CDR3 is 13 residues. The CDR3 spells CASSEVVAETQYF. CDR3 in DNA: TGCGCCAGCAGTGAGGTGGTAGCGGAGACCCAGTACTTC.

The chain joins TRBV2 to TRBJ2-7, with 8 bases identical to TRBD2. Germline V CDR1 and CDR2: SNHLY, FYNNEI. V shed 7 bases, J shed 6 bases, and the junction held 23 bases outside the gene matches. The CDR3 has 18 amino acids. CDR3 sequence reads: CASTIFRGPAGVSSEQYF. In nucleotides, the CDR3 is TGTGCCAGCACTATCTTCAGAGGACCAGCGGGAGTCTCAAGCGAGCAGTACTTC.

The CDR3 DNA sequence: TGCGCCAGCAGCCTTATGGGGGCGGGCAATGAGCAGTTCTTC. Translated: CASSLMGAGNEQFF. The rearrangement links TRBV5-1 to TRBJ2-1; D may be TRBD1 (6 bases). Germline-derived CDR1 and CDR2 are SGHRS and YFSETQ. CDR3 length: 14 residues. Trimming cost V 4 bases and J 6 bases, with 14 bases left between them. Supplemented by reference TRBV5-1 and TRBJ2-1, the full variable domain reads KAGVTQTPRYLIKTRGQQVTLSCSPISGHRSVSWYQQTPGQGLQFLFEYFSETQRNKGNFPGRFSGRQFSNSRSEMNVSTLELGDSALYLCASSLMGAGNEQFFGPGTRLTVL.

This clone was counted between two and nine times. The V call is TRBV30, the J call TRBJ1-2; 7 nucleotides align to TRBD1. The V gene end was trimmed by 2 bases and the J gene end by 6 bases; junction bases not matched to a gene: 6. CDR1 GTSNPN and CDR2 SVGIG come from the germline V gene (reference sequence). CDR3 size: 13 residues. The CDR3 sequence: CAWSRSTGHGYTF. The CDR3 coding sequence is TGTGCCTGGAGTAGATCGACAGGGCATGGCTACACCTTC. The whole variable domain, remainder taken from reference TRBV30 and TRBJ1-2, is SQTIHQWPATLVQPVGSPLSLECTVEGTSNPNLYWYRQAAGRGLQLLFYSVGIGQISSEVPQNLSASRPQDRQFILSSKKLLLSDSGFYLCAWSRSTGHGYTFGSGTRLTVV.

The genes are TRBV18 and TRBJ1-2; the D gene is possibly TRBD1 (6 bases). V lost 3 bases and J lost 2, with 7 bases in between. The CDR3 extends over 13 amino acids. CDR1 and CDR2 from the germline V gene are KGHSH and LQKENI. The CDR3 loop is CASSPDRNYGYTF. CDR3 DNA: TGTGCCAGCTCACCGGACAGAAACTATGGCTACACCTTC.

The chain is built from TRBV19 and TRBJ1-2; D not certain. From germline, CDR1 is LNHDA and CDR2 SQIVND (reference sequence). Trimming removed 0 bases at V and 3 bases at J, with 5 bases between. This CDR3 is 13 amino acids long. The CDR3 nucleotides are TGTGCCAGTAGTATAGAAGTAGACTATGGCTACACCTTC. Encoded protein: CASSIEVDYGYTF.

This rearrangement joins TRBV7-9 to TRBJ1-4, with 8 positions matching TRBD1. The CDR3 contains 18 residues. V lost 1 base and J lost 6; bases outside the gene matches: 13. Germline V lookup: CDR1 SEHNR, CDR2 FQNEAQ (reference sequence). DNA for the CDR3: TGTGCCAGCAGCTTAGTAGGGCAGGGGGCGAACTACTATGAAAAACTGTTTTTT. Protein: CASSLVGQGANYYEKLFF.

This clone is a singleton in its sample. V is TRBV7-6 and J is TRBJ2-1, with D possibly being TRBD1 (7 bases). Germline V gene sequence: CDR1 SGHVS, CDR2 FNYEAQ. CDR3 length equals 16 residues. V was trimmed by 5 bases and J by 5 bases, leaving 19 bases between them. DNA of the CDR3: TGTGCCAGCAGCGAAAAGCCAGGGGGGATTAACAATGAGCAGTTCTTC. Its translation is CASSEKPGGINNEQFF.

V usage is TRBV7-9 and J usage is TRBJ1-1, with a possible D match to TRBD1 (6 bases). Trimming cost V 1 base and J 1 base, with 16 bases left between them. The CDR3 runs 17 residues. Germline CDR1 and CDR2: SEHNR and FQNEAQ (reference sequence). The CDR3 sequence is CASSLDNPGDPNTEAFF. CDR3 coding DNA: TGTGCCAGCAGCTTAGACAACCCAGGGGATCCGAACACTGAAGCTTTCTTT.

This rearrangement joins TRBV28 to TRBJ1-2; TRBD1 matches 7 bases. The CDR3 consists of 13 residues. Trimming cost V 7 bases and J 7 bases; bases outside gene matches: 9. Germline values: CDR1 MDHEN, CDR2 SYDVKM. The CDR3 nucleotides read TGTGCCAGCAATATCCAGGGGGATGGTGGCTACACCTTC. This gives the protein CASNIQGDGGYTF.

This chain joins TRBV5-4 and TRBJ2-1, with D perhaps being TRBD1 or TRBD2 (5 bases each). Trimming pared 3 bases from V and 3 bases from J, leaving 13 bases between. The CDR3 has 15 amino acids. Germline V CDR1 and CDR2: SGHNT, YYREEE (reference sequence). For the CDR3, the DNA is TGTGCCAGCAGCTCGGGACCCGTGGACTACAATGAGCAGTTCTTC. The encoded protein is CASSSGPVDYNEQFF.

The genes are TRBV6-5 and TRBJ2-7, with a tentative D call TRBD1 (6 bases). Trimming stripped 4 bases from V and 5 bases from J, with 12 bases between. The CDR3 runs to 13 residues. Germline V lookup: CDR1 MNHEY, CDR2 SVGAGI. CDR3 protein: CASSSGGFHEQYF. The CDR3, as DNA: TGTGCCAGCAGTTCTGGGGGCTTCCACGAGCAGTACTTC.

For the CDR3, the DNA is TGTGCCAGCAGCCCCCCCGGGTTAGAGAACACCATATATTTT. Its protein product is CASSPPGLENTIYF. This chain joins TRBV7-2 and TRBJ1-3; D gene uncertain. Trimming took off 5 bases at V and 7 bases at J, with 15 bases between the two ends. This CDR3 has 14 residues. CDR1 and CDR2 from the germline V gene are SGHTA and FQGNSA.

The V gene is TRBV5-4, the J gene TRBJ2-2; TRBD2 matches at 7 bases. Germline V gene sequence: CDR1 SGHNT, CDR2 YYREEE (reference sequence). Trimming cost V 2 bases and J 4 bases; bases outside gene matches: 5. The CDR3 runs to 15 residues. CDR3 sequence reads: CASSFGGRGTGELFF. The CDR3 region has the DNA TGTGCCAGCAGCTTTGGCGGGAGAGGCACCGGGGAGCTGTTTTTT.

The rearrangement links TRBV29-1 to TRBJ1-2; maybe TRBD1 (6 bases). V lost 5 bases and J 2 bases, leaving 18 bases between the germline ends. The CDR3 is made up of 15 amino acids. CDR1 is SQVTM, CDR2 ANQGSEA, per germline. The CDR3 region is CSVLTGMVSNYGYTF. CDR3 nucleotide sequence: TGCAGCGTTTTAACAGGGATGGTATCGAACTATGGCTACACCTTC.

The rearrangement joins TRBV4-1 to TRBJ1-2; no definite D call. Trimming removed 1 base at V and 6 bases at J, with 15 bases between. The CDR3 is made up of 15 amino acids. The germline gives CDR1 MGHRA, CDR2 YSYEKL. CDR3 coding DNA: TGCGCCAGCAGCCAAGTTATACAAATGGAGAATGGCTACACCTTC. Translated: CASSQVIQMENGYTF.

CDR3 loop: CASSTPQVPYNEQFF. In DNA form, the CDR3 reads TGTGCCAGCAGCACCCCCCAGGTTCCCTACAATGAGCAGTTCTTC. The genes are TRBV5-4 and TRBJ2-1; the D is unclear. Trimming removed 4 bases at V and 2 bases at J, with 13 bases between. Germline CDR1 SGHNT, CDR2 YYREEE (reference sequence). The CDR3 sequence is 15 residues long.

The chain couples TRBV19 to TRBJ1-1; D gene unclear. With 1 base removed from V and 8 bases from J, the gap between germline ends came to 17 bases. Looked up from germline, CDR1 is LNHDA and CDR2 is SQIVND (reference sequence). This CDR3 has 15 residues. DNA of the CDR3: TGTGCCAGTAGTATAGGTTTCGAAAGTTTTTCCGAAGCTTTCTTT. Residues: CASSIGFESFSEAFF.

The table lists this clone with a few counts. The gene calls are TRBV4-3 and TRBJ1-1; D remains unclear. This CDR3 is 13 amino acids long. V was trimmed by 0 bases and J by 1 base, leaving 3 bases between them. CDR1 and CDR2 from the germline V gene are LGHNA and YSLEER. The chain's CDR3 is CASSQDRNTEAFF. The CDR3 DNA is TGCGCCAGCAGCCAAGACAGGAACACTGAAGCTTTCTTT.

The chain has TRBV5-6 and TRBJ1-1; maybe TRBD1 (5 bases). CDR1 and CDR2 (germline): SGHDT, YYEEEE. The CDR3 runs 12 residues. Between the trimmed V and J ends, which lost 5 bases and 2 bases, there was a span of 7 bases. The CDR3 loop is CASSTGNTEAFF. Here the CDR3 DNA reads TGTGCCAGCAGTACAGGTAACACTGAAGCTTTCTTT.

The chain employs TRBV5-8 and TRBJ2-7, with D perhaps matching TRBD1 or TRBD2 (5 bases each). From germline, CDR1 is SGHTS and CDR2 YDEGEE. This CDR3 spans 17 amino acids. Trimming cost V 0 bases and J 3 bases, with 19 bases left between them. CDR3 amino acids: CASSLAVYATADYEQYF. CDR3 sequence (DNA): TGTGCCAGCAGCTTGGCCGTCTATGCGACAGCGGACTACGAGCAGTACTTC.

The CDR3 region is CASSPQWREPSDTQYF. The CDR3 DNA sequence: TGTGCCAGCTCACCACAATGGCGGGAGCCCTCAGATACGCAGTATTTT. The chain couples TRBV18 to TRBJ2-3; TRBD2 matches 7 bases. In germline, CDR1 is KGHSH, CDR2 LQKENI. The CDR3 totals 16 residues. The V and J ends lost 1 base and 4 bases, in that order; junction bases with no gene match: 8.

V gene TRBV5-1 combines with J gene TRBJ2-7, with 9 bases fitting TRBD1. From germline, CDR1 is SGHRS and CDR2 YFSETQ. V shed 1 base and J 2 bases; nucleotides not matched to a gene: 7. CDR3 length equals 16 residues. CDR3 DNA: TGCGCCAGCAGCTTGAGAGGCGGGACAGGGACCTACGAGCAGTACTTC. Translated: CASSLRGGTGTYEQYF.

The rearrangement uses TRBV5-6 and TRBJ2-1; the D gene is possibly TRBD2 (5 bases). Germline CDR1 SGHDT, CDR2 YYEEEE. The CDR3 is made up of 16 amino acids. Trimming removed 1 base from V and 2 bases from J, with 13 bases in between. CDR3 region: CASSLLYEGTYNEQFF. Here the CDR3 DNA reads TGTGCCAGCAGCTTGTTATACGAGGGCACCTACAATGAGCAGTTCTTC.